The 13 T cell receptor beta chains below come from one sample, sequenced in a study of blood T cell repertoires in COVID-19. Clones were read by immunoSEQ multiplex PCR, and TCRdb kept only the in-frame ones, dropping some. The sample shows around 26,000 clones, 92% of them seen only once. Sequenced material: peripheral blood. The receptors derive from a human donor in a cohort sampled during active COVID-19.

This chain's CDR3 is CASSPAGAGNTIYF. CDR3 DNA: TGCGCCAGCAGCCCCGCGGGGGCTGGAAACACCATATATTTT. The rearrangement links TRBV5-1 to TRBJ1-3, with D perhaps TRBD1 (5 bases). There are 14 residues in the CDR3. V dropped 4 bases and J dropped 2 bases, with 10 bases sitting between them. Germline V gene data show CDR1 as SGHRS and CDR2 as YFSETQ.

The CDR3 sequence: CASSLNRGTDTQYF. CDR3 DNA sequence: TGTGCCAGCAGCTTGAACAGGGGAACAGATACGCAGTATTTT. The genes are TRBV11-2 and TRBJ2-3; 7 nucleotides agree with TRBD1. Germline values: CDR1 SGHAT, CDR2 FQNNGV. V lost 3 bases, J lost 3 bases, and 3 bases stayed unmatched. The CDR3 length is 14 residues. Full variable domain (missing parts from reference TRBV11-2 and TRBJ2-3): EAGVAQSPRYKIIEKRQSVAFWCNPISGHATLYWYQQILGQGPKLLIQFQNNGVVDDSQLPKDRFSAERLKGVDSTLKIQPAKLEDSAVYLCASSLNRGTDTQYFGPGTRLTVL.

The CDR3 DNA is TGTGCCAGCAGCTTAGTAGAAGGGTACAAGGTCAGGGGGCCGGGGACTGAAGCTTTCTTT. Its protein product is CASSLVEGYKVRGPGTEAFF. This chain joins TRBV7-8 and TRBJ1-1, with 8 bases that match TRBD1. The CDR3 sequence is 20 residues long. V shed 1 base and J 5 bases; nucleotides not matched to a gene: 21. The germline gives CDR1 SGHVS, CDR2 FQNEAQ. Supplemented by reference TRBV7-8 and TRBJ1-1, the full variable domain reads GAGVSQSPRYKVAKRGQDVALRCDPISGHVSLFWYQQALGQGPEFLTYFQNEAQLDKSGLPSDRFFAERPEGSVSTLKIQRTQQEDSAVYLCASSLVEGYKVRGPGTEAFFGQGTRLTVV.

This clone appeared once. V and J are TRBV19 and TRBJ1-4, with D unclear. The V end lost 6 bases, the J end lost 8 bases, and 13 bases lay between the germline ends. Germline assignment: CDR1 LNHDA and CDR2 SQIVND (reference sequence). This CDR3 spans 13 amino acids. The CDR3 loop is CASRVHTREKLFF. CDR3 bases: TGTGCCAGTAGGGTCCATACGCGGGAAAAACTGTTTTTT.

This clone was seen a single time. The genes are TRBV15 and TRBJ1-1, with D possibly TRBD1 on 5 matching bases. This CDR3 is 15 amino acids long. Trimming cost V 0 bases and J 5 bases, with 13 bases left between them. From germline, CDR1 is LNHNV and CDR2 YYDKDF (reference sequence). CDR3 protein: CATSRDLGLGTEAFF. Written as DNA, the CDR3 is TGTGCCACCAGCAGAGATTTGGGGCTCGGGACTGAAGCTTTCTTT.

This chain connects TRBV11-2 to TRBJ1-5; the D gene is possibly TRBD1 (5 bases). From germline, CDR1 is SGHAT and CDR2 FQNNGV. The CDR3 is 14 residues long. The V end was cut by 5 bases, the J end by 6 bases, with 14 bases between. The CDR3 reads CASSTGGVAQPQHF. DNA of the CDR3: TGTGCCAGCAGCACCGGGGGAGTCGCTCAGCCCCAGCATTTT.

The chain links TRBV18 to TRBJ2-3, with 9 bases matching TRBD2. The CDR3 has 15 amino acids. The germline V gene encodes CDR1 KGHSH and CDR2 LQKENI. V dropped 5 bases and J dropped 3; count of bases not matched to a gene: 6. For the CDR3, the DNA is TGTGCCAGCTCAAGACTAGCGGAGTTGACAGATACGCAGTATTTT. Its protein is CASSRLAELTDTQYF.

The genes are TRBV5-6 and TRBJ1-1; no clear D gene. Looked up from germline, CDR1 is SGHDT and CDR2 is YYEEEE. The CDR3 runs 13 residues. Trimming took off 0 bases at V and 1 base at J, with 4 bases between the two ends. This CDR3 is CASSLVRNTEAFF. The CDR3 region has the DNA TGTGCCAGCAGCTTGGTTAGGAACACTGAAGCTTTCTTT.

This clone was counted a single time. The V and J genes are TRBV6-5 and TRBJ1-6, with D possibly being TRBD1 (5 bases). The germline V and J ends were trimmed by 4 bases and 9 bases, with 10 bases remaining between them. In germline, CDR1 is MNHEY, CDR2 SVGAGI. The CDR3 is made up of 13 amino acids. The DNA of the CDR3 is TGTGCCAGCAGTTCCAGGGCTCGTTCACCCCTCCACTTT. Translated, it gives CASSSRARSPLHF.

CDR3 bases: TGTGCCAGCAGCTTAGGCGAGGGCGTTCAGCCCCAGCATTTT. Protein sequence: CASSLGEGVQPQHF. V gene TRBV13 combines with J gene TRBJ1-5; D is unclear. With 0 bases removed from V and 6 bases from J, the gap between germline ends came to 9 bases. The CDR3 covers 14 residues. CDR1 and CDR2 from the germline V gene are PRHDT and FYEKMQ (reference sequence).

V gene TRBV18 combines with J gene TRBJ1-3; D remains unclear. This CDR3 spans 15 amino acids. V was clipped by 6 bases and J by 0 bases, with 12 bases between them. Germline V lookup: CDR1 KGHSH, CDR2 LQKENI. CDR3 bases: TGTGCCAGCTCCCCTGGGCGCTACTCTGGAAACACCATATATTTT. Translated: CASSPGRYSGNTIYF.

The chain uses TRBV5-1 and TRBJ2-1; D is ambiguous. Germline-derived CDR1 and CDR2 are SGHRS and YFSETQ. V lost 3 bases to trimming and J lost 6 bases, with 13 bases between them. The CDR3 consists of 14 residues. The DNA for the CDR3 is TGCGCCAGCAGCTCTCATGACTCGGCCAATGAGCAGTTCTTC. Its translation: CASSSHDSANEQFF. The whole variable domain, remainder taken from reference TRBV5-1 and TRBJ2-1, is KAGVTQTPRYLIKTRGQQVTLSCSPISGHRSVSWYQQTPGQGLQFLFEYFSETQRNKGNFPGRFSGRQFSNSRSEMNVSTLELGDSALYLCASSSHDSANEQFFGPGTRLTVL.

The chain is built from TRBV7-2 and TRBJ2-7, with a possible D match to TRBD2 (6 bases). V gave up 8 bases and J gave up 2 bases, with 13 bases separating them. Germline values: CDR1 SGHTA, CDR2 FQGNSA. The CDR3 spans 13 residues. DNA for the CDR3: TGTGCCAGCTCGCGGGGCGCAACCTACGAGCAGTACTTC. Translation gives CASSRGATYEQYF. The variable domain in full, completed from reference TRBV7-2 and TRBJ2-7, reads GAGVSQSPSNKVTEKGKDVELRCDPISGHTALYWYRQSLGQGLEFLIYFQGNSAPDKSGLPSDRFSAERTGGSVSTLTIQRTQQEDSAVYLCASSRGATYEQYFGPGTRLTVT.